The present T cell receptor (beta chain) was sequenced within a study of T cell responses to AZD1222 COVID-19 vaccine. Here immunoSEQ multiplex PCR was the method, and the copy in TCRdb shows in-frame clones only, minus some. Of 150,000 to 190,000 clones listed, more than 75% were seen once; the top ten hold about a tenth. The V end lost 7 bases, the J end lost 9 bases, and 21 bases lay between the germline ends. Germline values: CDR1 MNHEY, CDR2 SVGAGI. The CDR3 loop spans 14 amino acids. There are a few counts of this clone. The sequenced sample was peripheral blood, obtained 28 days after the second AZD1222 dose. The origin of this receptor is an adult who received the AZD1222 COVID-19 vaccine. J is TRBJ2-5 and V is TRBV6-5; the D gene is possibly TRBD2 (6 bases). In DNA, the CDR3 is TGTGCCAGCACCCGGAGGGAGATTGGGACCCCCCAGTACTTC. As protein: CASTRREIGTPQYF.